A single T cell receptor beta chain is shown here with its context. These data are taken from a study of regulatory T cells in long-lasting Graves disease. iRepertoire HTBI primers and Arm-PCR of CDR3 regions built TCR beta libraries. TCRdb analysed the multiplex PCR reads with MiXCR anew, one entry per CDR3 protein. The sample includes 400,000 to 500,000 distinct CDR3 sequences, over 14% of them seen just once. Time point in this sample: newly diagnosed GD, antithyroid drugs for less than 3 months. The TCR library was made from RNA that had been extracted from PBMCs in TRIzol. The length of the CDR3 is 17 residues. V was pared by 7 bases and J by 4 bases, with 7 bases of the junction left unmatched. Germline values: CDR1 SGHNT, CDR2 YENEEA. The same data also went into a second study, on T cells in Graves' hyperthyroidism and ophthalmopathy. From that report: Model-based prediction identified ophthalmopathy a median roughly 5.9 months prior to its onset.

The source is a woman between 40 and 55 years old with Graves disease. Here the sequenced sample was peripheral blood mononuclear cells (PBMCs), taken at new diagnosis, from a patient treated with antithyroid drugs. The chain has TRBV11-3 and TRBJ2-1; the match to TRBD2 covers 16 bases. This chain's CDR3 is CASTGTSGRAGYNEQFF. Here the CDR3 DNA reads TGTGCCAGCACTGGGACTAGCGGGAGGGCCGGGTACAATGAGCAGTTCTTC.